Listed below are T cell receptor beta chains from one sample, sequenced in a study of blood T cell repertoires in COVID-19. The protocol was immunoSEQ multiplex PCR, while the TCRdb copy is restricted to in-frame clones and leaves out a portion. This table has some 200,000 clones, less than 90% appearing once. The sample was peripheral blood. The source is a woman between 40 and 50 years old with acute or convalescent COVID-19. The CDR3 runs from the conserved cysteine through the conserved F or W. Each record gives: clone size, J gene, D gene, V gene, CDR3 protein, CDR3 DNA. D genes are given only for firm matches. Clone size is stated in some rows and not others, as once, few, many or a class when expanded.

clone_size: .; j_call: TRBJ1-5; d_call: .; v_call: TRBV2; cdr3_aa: CASSEVATLSAYSNQPQHF; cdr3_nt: TGTGCCAGCAGTGAAGTTGCTACCCTCTCAGCGTATAGCAATCAGCCCCAGCATTTT
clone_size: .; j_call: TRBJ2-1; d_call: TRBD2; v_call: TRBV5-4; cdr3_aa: CASSRRTSGNPNEQFF; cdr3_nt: TGTGCCAGCAGCCGCCGGACTAGCGGGAACCCGAATGAGCAGTTCTTC
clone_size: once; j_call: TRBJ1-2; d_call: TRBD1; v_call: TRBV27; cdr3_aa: CASSPRRTGGVRYGYTF; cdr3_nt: TGTGCCAGCAGTCCCAGGAGGACAGGGGGCGTACGCTATGGCTACACCTTC
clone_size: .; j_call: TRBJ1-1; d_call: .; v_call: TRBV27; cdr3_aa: CASSLFPVNTEAFF; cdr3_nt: TGTGCCAGCAGTTTATTCCCGGTGAACACTGAAGCTTTCTTT
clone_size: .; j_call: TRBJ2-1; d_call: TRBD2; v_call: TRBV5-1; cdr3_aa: CASSPDGTSGRGQFF; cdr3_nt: TGCGCCAGCAGCCCCGATGGGACTAGCGGGAGAGGGCAGTTCTTC
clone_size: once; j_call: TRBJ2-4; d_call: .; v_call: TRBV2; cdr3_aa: CASSVRANSDIQYF; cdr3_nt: TGTGCCAGCAGTGTACGAGCAAACTCGGACATTCAGTACTTC
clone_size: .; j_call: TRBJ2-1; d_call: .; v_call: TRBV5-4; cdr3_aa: CASSLVERNEQFF; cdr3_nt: TGTGCCAGCAGCTTGGTAGAGCGCAATGAGCAGTTCTTC
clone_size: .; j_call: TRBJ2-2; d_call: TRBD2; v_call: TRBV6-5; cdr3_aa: CASSSTSGYRTGELFF; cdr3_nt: TGTGCCAGCAGTTCAACTAGCGGCTATAGGACCGGGGAGCTGTTTTTT
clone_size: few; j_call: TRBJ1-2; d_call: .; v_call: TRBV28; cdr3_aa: CATTVRPYGYTF; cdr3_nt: TGTGCCACTACGGTCAGGCCTTATGGCTACACCTTC
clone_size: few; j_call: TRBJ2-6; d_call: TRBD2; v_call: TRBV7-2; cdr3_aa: CASSLVTGGFSGANVLTF; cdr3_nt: TGTGCCAGCAGCTTAGTTACGGGGGGATTCTCTGGGGCCAACGTCCTGACTTTC
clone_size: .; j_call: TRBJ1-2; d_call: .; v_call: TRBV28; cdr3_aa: CASSLYRVNYGYTF; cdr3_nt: TGTGCCAGCAGTTTATACAGGGTAAACTATGGCTACACCTTC